This T cell receptor (beta chain) appears in the sequencing data of a study of T cell changes during pregnancy in multiple sclerosis. CDR1 and CDR2 (germline): SGHDT, YYEEEE. The CDR3 extends over 16 amino acids. After removal of 4 bases from V and 3 bases from J, the junction contained 13 bases not matched to a gene. Clones were read by immunoSEQ multiplex PCR, and TCRdb kept only the in-frame ones, dropping some. The sample has 50,000 to 65,000 clones, more than 85% seen once. Sequenced material: CD4+ T cells from peripheral blood mononuclear cells, taken in the third trimester of pregnancy. This TCR came from a female donor with multiple sclerosis, enrolled in a pregnancy study. The V and J genes are TRBV5-6 and TRBJ2-7; 7 positions agree with TRBD1. The CDR3 loop reads CASSGMTGMDLYEQYF. The CDR3 DNA reads TGTGCCAGCAGCGGAATGACAGGGATGGACCTCTACGAGCAGTACTTC. The full variable domain, with the rest looked up from reference TRBV5-6 and TRBJ2-7, is DAGVTQSPTHLIKTRGQQVTLRCSPKSGHDTVSWYQQALGQGPQFIFQYYEEEERQRGNFPDRFSGHQFPNYSSELNVNALLLGDSALYLCASSGMTGMDLYEQYFGPGTRLTVT.